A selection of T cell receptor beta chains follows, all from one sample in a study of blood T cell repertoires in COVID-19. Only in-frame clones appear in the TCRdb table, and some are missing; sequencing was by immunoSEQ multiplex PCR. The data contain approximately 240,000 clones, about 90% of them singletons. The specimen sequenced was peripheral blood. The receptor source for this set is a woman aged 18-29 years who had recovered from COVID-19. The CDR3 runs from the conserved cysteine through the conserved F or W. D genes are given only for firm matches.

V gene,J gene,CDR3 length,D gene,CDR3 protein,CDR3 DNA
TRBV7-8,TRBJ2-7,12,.,CASSFGRGEQYF,TGTGCCAGCAGCTTCGGCCGGGGCGAGCAGTACTTC
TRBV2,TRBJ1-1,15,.,CASSTYRDMNTEAFF,TGTGCCAGCAGTACCTACAGGGACATGAACACTGAAGCTTTCTTT
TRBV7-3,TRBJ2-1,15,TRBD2,CASSPGAGAYNEQFF,TGTGCCAGCAGCCCAGGAGCGGGGGCCTACAATGAGCAGTTCTTC
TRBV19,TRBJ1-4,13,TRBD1,CAGGGQGGEKLFF,TGTGCCGGCGGCGGACAGGGAGGTGAAAAACTGTTTTTT
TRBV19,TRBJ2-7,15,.,CASSKEDRRRNEQYF,TGTGCCAGTAGTAAGGAAGACAGGCGCAGGAACGAGCAGTACTTC
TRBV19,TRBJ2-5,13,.,CASSIHREETQYF,TGTGCCAGTAGTATCCACAGGGAAGAGACCCAGTACTTC
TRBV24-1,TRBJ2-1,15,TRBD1,CATSDTGQGNNEQFF,TGTGCCACCAGTGACACAGGACAGGGGAACAATGAGCAGTTCTTC
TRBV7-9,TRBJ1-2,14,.,CASSLNGGSYGYTF,TGTGCCAGCAGCCTAAACGGAGGGTCTTATGGCTACACCTTC
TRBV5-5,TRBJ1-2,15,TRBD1,CASSLEGARDYGYTF,TGTGCCAGCAGCTTGGAGGGGGCGCGTGACTATGGCTACACCTTC
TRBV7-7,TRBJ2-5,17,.,CASSLEVTVPGAETQYF,TGTGCCAGCAGCTTAGAGGTTACAGTCCCAGGTGCGGAGACCCAGTACTTC